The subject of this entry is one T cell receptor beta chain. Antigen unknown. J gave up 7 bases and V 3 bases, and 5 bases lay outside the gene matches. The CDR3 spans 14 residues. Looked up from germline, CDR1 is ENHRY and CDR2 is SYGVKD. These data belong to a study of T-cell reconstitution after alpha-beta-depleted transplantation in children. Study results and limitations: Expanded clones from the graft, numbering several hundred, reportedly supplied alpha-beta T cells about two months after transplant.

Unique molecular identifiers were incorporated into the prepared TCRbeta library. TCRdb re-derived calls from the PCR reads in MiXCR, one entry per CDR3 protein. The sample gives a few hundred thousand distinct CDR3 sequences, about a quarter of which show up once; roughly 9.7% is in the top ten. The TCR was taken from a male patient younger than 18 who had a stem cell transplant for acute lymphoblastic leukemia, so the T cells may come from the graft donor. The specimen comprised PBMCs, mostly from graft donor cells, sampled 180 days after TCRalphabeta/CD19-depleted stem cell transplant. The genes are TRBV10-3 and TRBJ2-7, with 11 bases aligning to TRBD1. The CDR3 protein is CAISEGQGAWEQYF. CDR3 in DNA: TGTGCCATCAGTGAAGGACAGGGGGCTTGGGAGCAGTACTTC.